Sequencing of this TCR beta chain was carried out in a study of T cell responses to AZD1222 COVID-19 vaccine. General study points: The donor cohort was predominantly white British with a female majority, and clonal diversity may have been underestimated. Repertoires were obtained solely post-peak T cell response.

A note on this clone: The antigen remains undetermined.

Data came from immunoSEQ multiplex PCR; TCRdb stores just in-frame clones and leaves some out. The sample shows 150,000 to 200,000 clones, around 90% of them seen only once. CDR1 is WSHSY and CDR2 is SAAADI in the germline V gene. V lost 2 bases to trimming and J lost 2 bases; unmatched junction nucleotides: 2. This CDR3 contains 15 residues. The chain recombines TRBV10-2 with TRBJ1-5, with 8 nucleotides matching TRBD1. This receptor was taken from an adult who received the AZD1222 COVID-19 vaccine. The specimen comprised peripheral blood, sampled 28 days after the second AZD1222 dose. CDR3 nucleotides: TGCGCCAGCAGTGAGCTGGGACAGGGCAATCAGCCCCAGCATTTT. This codes for CASSELGQGNQPQHF.